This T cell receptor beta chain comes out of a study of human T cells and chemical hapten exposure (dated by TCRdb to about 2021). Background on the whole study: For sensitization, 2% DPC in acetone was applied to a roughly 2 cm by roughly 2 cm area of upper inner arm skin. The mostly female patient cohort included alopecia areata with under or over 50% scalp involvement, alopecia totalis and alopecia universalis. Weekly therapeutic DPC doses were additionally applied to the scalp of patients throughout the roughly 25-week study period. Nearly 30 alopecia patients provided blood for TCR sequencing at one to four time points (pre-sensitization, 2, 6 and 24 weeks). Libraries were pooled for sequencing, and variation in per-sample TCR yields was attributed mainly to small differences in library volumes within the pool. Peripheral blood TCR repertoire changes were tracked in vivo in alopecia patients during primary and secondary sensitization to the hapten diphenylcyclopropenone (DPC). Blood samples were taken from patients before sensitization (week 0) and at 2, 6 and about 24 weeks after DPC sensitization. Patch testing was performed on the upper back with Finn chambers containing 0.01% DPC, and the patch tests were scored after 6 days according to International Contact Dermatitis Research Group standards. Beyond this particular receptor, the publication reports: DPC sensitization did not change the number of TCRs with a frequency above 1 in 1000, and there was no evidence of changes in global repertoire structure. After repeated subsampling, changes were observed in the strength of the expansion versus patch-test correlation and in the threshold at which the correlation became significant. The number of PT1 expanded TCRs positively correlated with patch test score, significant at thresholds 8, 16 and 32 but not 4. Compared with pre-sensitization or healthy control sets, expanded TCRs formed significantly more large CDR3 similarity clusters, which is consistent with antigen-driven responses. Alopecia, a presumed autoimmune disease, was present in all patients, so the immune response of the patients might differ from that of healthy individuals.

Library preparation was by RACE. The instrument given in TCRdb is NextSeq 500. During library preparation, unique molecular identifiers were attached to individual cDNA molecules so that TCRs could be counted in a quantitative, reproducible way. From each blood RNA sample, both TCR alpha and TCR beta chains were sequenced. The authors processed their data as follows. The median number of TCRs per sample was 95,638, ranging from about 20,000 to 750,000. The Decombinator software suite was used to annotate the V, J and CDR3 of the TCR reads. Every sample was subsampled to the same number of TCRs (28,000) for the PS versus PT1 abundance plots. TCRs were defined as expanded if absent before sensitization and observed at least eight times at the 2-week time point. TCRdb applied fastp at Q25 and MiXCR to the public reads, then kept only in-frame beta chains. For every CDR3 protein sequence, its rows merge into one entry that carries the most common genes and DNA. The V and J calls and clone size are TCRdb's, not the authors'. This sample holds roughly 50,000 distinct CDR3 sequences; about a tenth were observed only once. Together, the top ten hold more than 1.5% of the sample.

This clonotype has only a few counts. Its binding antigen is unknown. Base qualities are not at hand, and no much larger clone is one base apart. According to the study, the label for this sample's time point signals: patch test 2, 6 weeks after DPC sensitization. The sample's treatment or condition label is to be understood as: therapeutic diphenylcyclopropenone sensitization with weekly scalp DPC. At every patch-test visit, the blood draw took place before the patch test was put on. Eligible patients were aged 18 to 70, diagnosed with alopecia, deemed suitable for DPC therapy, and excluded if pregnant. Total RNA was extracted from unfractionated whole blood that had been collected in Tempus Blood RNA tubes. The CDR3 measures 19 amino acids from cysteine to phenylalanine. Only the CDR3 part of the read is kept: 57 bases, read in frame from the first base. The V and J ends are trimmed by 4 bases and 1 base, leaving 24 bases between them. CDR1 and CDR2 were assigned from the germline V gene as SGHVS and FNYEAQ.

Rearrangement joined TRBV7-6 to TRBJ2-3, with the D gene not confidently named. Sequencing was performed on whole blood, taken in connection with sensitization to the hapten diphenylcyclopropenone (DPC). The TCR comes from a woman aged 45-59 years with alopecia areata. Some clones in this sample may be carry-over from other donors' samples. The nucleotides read TGTGCCAGCAGCTCAGACGTCGGCGGCCCAATTAAAGGCACAGATACGCAGTATTTT. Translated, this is CASSSDVGGPIKGTDTQYF.